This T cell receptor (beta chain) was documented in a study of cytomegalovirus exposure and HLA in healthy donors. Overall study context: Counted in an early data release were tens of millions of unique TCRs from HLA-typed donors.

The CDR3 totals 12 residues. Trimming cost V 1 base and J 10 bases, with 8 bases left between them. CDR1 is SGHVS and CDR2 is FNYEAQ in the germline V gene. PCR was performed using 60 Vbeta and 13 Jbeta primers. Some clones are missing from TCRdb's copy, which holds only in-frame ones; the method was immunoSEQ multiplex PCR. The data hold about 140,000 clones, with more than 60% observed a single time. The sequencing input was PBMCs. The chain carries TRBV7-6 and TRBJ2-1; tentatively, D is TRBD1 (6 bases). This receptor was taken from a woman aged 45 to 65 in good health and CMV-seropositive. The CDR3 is CASSLVGQEQFF. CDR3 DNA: TGTGCCAGCAGCTTAGTGGGACAAGAGCAGTTCTTC.